The clone carrying this T cell receptor beta chain occurred once. The data were obtained in a study of blood T cells in healthy people across ages. Alongside a J-beta primer mix, a sample-barcoded 5' primer served in a second PCR lasting 7 to 11 cycles. A single record per CDR3 protein comes from TCRdb applying MiXCR to the 5' RACE reads. This repertoire shows about 2 million distinct CDR3 sequences, about 49% found once; its top ten account for 2.1%. The V gene lost 4 bases and the J gene lost 8 bases, with 15 bases spanning the gap. This CDR3 has 14 residues. From germline, CDR1 is SGHDT and CDR2 YYEEEE.

The sequenced sample consisted of blood. The V gene is TRBV5-6, the J gene TRBJ1-4, with a possible D match to TRBD1 (6 bases). This TCR came from a woman aged 40 to 50 in good health. The CDR3 here is CASSVDRMGEKLFF. The CDR3 nucleotides read TGTGCCAGCAGCGTTGACAGGATGGGCGAAAAACTGTTTTTT.